The 29 T cell receptor beta chains given below trace back to one sample, sequenced in a study of Ad26.COV2.S vaccination and SARS-CoV-2 variants. Here immunoSEQ multiplex PCR was the method, and the copy in TCRdb shows in-frame clones only, minus some. The table includes around 300,000 clones, approximately 90% detected once. Regarding treatment: roughly 18 received Ad26.COV2.S at low or high dose, single or two shots; about 5 received placebo; per-sample allocation not given. On day 63 after the first injection, vaccine and placebo recipients gave samples. The material sequenced was peripheral blood, taken in a trial of Ad26.COV2.S vaccine versus placebo. The receptors derive from a person aged 18-65 years who received the Ad26.COV2.S COVID-19 vaccine or a placebo.

This clone was observed once. The chain joins TRBV30 to TRBJ2-1; 10 nucleotides line up with TRBD2. The length of the CDR3 is 14 residues. The V segment lost 3 bases and the J segment 5 bases; nucleotides outside the gene matches: 4. Per germline, CDR1 GTSNPN and CDR2 SVGIG (reference sequence). The CDR3 DNA reads TGTGCCTGGAGCCTCGGACTAGCGGACAATGAGCAGTTCTTC. Translation: CAWSLGLADNEQFF.

The rearrangement uses TRBV28 and TRBJ2-7; TRBD2 matches at 7 bases. CDR1 is MDHEN and CDR2 is SYDVKM in the germline V gene. This CDR3 spans 13 amino acids. J lost 4 bases, V lost 5 bases, and 5 bases had no gene match. DNA of the CDR3: TGTGCCAGCAGTACCCCAGCGGGATACGAGCAGTACTTC. Amino acid sequence: CASSTPAGYEQYF.

The table lists this clone with a count of one. V is TRBV5-1 and J is TRBJ1-1; no definite D call. CDR3 length equals 13 residues. Trimming shortened V by 4 bases and J by 0 bases, and 7 bases separated the two germline ends. Germline V gene data show CDR1 as SGHRS and CDR2 as YFSETQ. In DNA form, the CDR3 reads TGCGCCAGCAGCAGAGGACTGAACACTGAAGCTTTCTTT. Protein: CASSRGLNTEAFF.

V usage is TRBV28 and J usage is TRBJ2-1; D is possibly TRBD1 (5 bases). The CDR3 spans 15 residues. CDR1 and CDR2 from the germline V gene are MDHEN and SYDVKM. V lost 3 bases and J lost 5, with 14 bases in between. The CDR3 is CASSLPIRQNNEQFF. CDR3 sequence (DNA): TGTGCCAGCAGTTTGCCGATTAGACAGAACAATGAGCAGTTCTTC.

This chain joins TRBV6-2 or TRBV6-3 and TRBJ2-3, with D maybe TRBD2 (6 bases). This CDR3 has 19 residues. Trimming took off 2 bases at V and 3 bases at J, with 24 bases between the two ends. The germline CDR1 and CDR2 sequences are MNHEY and SVGEGT. CDR3 residues: CASSYHRRRDQSGTDTQYF. The DNA of the CDR3 is TGTGCCAGCAGTTACCACCGAAGACGGGACCAGAGCGGGACAGATACGCAGTATTTT.

The rearrangement links TRBV2 to TRBJ2-2; TRBD2 might be the D (5 bases). There are 14 residues in the CDR3. The V and J ends lost 4 bases and 5 bases respectively, with 11 bases between them. Germline CDR1 and CDR2: SNHLY and FYNNEI. The CDR3 loop reads CASSGLPGTGELFF. In DNA, the CDR3 is TGTGCCAGCAGTGGGTTGCCGGGGACCGGGGAGCTGTTTTTT.

The chain combines TRBV28 with TRBJ1-3, with D perhaps TRBD1 (5 bases). The V end lost 2 bases, the J end lost 0 bases, and 20 bases lay between the germline ends. CDR3 length equals 19 residues. In germline, CDR1 is MDHEN, CDR2 SYDVKM. Written as DNA, the CDR3 is TGTGCCAGCAGTTTAACCCTGATCGAAAGGGACGCCTCTGGAAACACCATATATTTT. This sequence encodes CASSLTLIERDASGNTIYF.

The chain carries TRBV7-3 and TRBJ1-2, with D possibly TRBD1 on 6 matching bases. V gave up 5 bases and J gave up 8 bases, with 18 bases separating them. The CDR3 is 14 amino acids. The germline V gene encodes CDR1 SGHTA and CDR2 FQGTGA. CDR3 sequence (DNA): TGTGCCAGCAGCCCCACCCACAGGGTTGGCGGCTACACCTTC. This translates into CASSPTHRVGGYTF. Full variable domain (remainder filled in from reference TRBV7-3 and TRBJ1-2): GAGVSQTPSNKVTEKGKYVELRCDPISGHTALYWYRQSLGQGPEFLIYFQGTGAADDSGLPNDRFFAVRPEGSVSTLKIQRTERGDSAVYLCASSPTHRVGGYTFGSGTRLTVV.

As DNA, the CDR3 is TGTGCCAGCAGCCAAGAGCCCCAGCATTTT. Translation: CASSQEPQHF. This chain joins TRBV6-6 and TRBJ1-5; D ambiguous. The CDR3 covers 10 residues. Germline V CDR1 and CDR2: MNHNY, SVGAGI (reference sequence). Trimming took 6 bases from V and 8 from J, leaving 5 bases between them.

This chain uses TRBV11-3 with TRBJ2-7; 12 bases line up with TRBD1. The CDR3 is 15 residues long. The germline CDR1 and CDR2 sequences are SGHNT and YENEEA. V dropped 1 base and J dropped 6; count of bases not matched to a gene: 4. The CDR3 reads CASSLAGTGGVEQYF. The CDR3 DNA follows: TGTGCCAGCAGCTTAGCCGGGACAGGGGGCGTCGAGCAGTACTTC.

The rearrangement joins TRBV5-1 to TRBJ2-1, with no clear D. V lost 0 bases, J lost 2 bases, and 12 bases lay in between. Germline V gene sequence: CDR1 SGHRS, CDR2 YFSETQ. The CDR3 loop spans 16 amino acids. CDR3 coding DNA: TGCGCCAGCAGCTTGGATGGGCCGCCTCCCTACAATGAGCAGTTCTTC. This translates into CASSLDGPPPYNEQFF.

The chain couples TRBV2 to TRBJ2-2, with D tentatively TRBD1 (6 bases). The V and J ends lost 8 bases and 7 bases respectively, with 11 bases between them. This CDR3 comprises 12 residues. Germline lookup yields CDR1 SNHLY and CDR2 FYNNEI. The chain's CDR3 is CASRVDSGELFF. The CDR3 coding sequence is TGTGCCAGCCGAGTGGACAGCGGGGAGCTGTTTTTT.

This sequence joins TRBV27 and TRBJ2-6; D gene uncertain. CDR3 size: 13 residues. V lost 9 bases and J 1 base, leaving 7 bases between the germline ends. Germline-derived CDR1 and CDR2 are MNHEY and SMNVEV (reference sequence). The CDR3 DNA reads as TGTGCCAGTACTGCATCTGGGGCCAACGTCCTGACTTTC. This gives the protein CASTASGANVLTF.

V is TRBV4-2 and J is TRBJ2-3; the D is unclear. CDR1 and CDR2 from the germline V gene are LGHNA and YNFKEQ. The CDR3 covers 12 residues. V lost 4 bases, J lost 5 bases, and 7 bases lay in between. CDR3 coding DNA: TGTGCCAGCAGCCCAAGGCAAGATACGCAGTATTTT. Its protein product is CASSPRQDTQYF.

This chain uses TRBV7-8 with TRBJ1-1; 7 bases line up with TRBD1. V trimming: 3 bases; J trimming: 3 bases; junction bases outside the gene matches: 1. The germline V gene encodes CDR1 SGHVS and CDR2 FQNEAQ. This CDR3 comprises 13 residues. CDR3 coding DNA: TGTGCCAGCAGCTTTCAGGGGGACACTGAAGCTTTCTTT. Its translation is CASSFQGDTEAFF. The full variable domain, in which reference TRBV7-8 and TRBJ1-1 provide the parts outside the CDR3, is GAGVSQSPRYKVAKRGQDVALRCDPISGHVSLFWYQQALGQGPEFLTYFQNEAQLDKSGLPSDRFFAERPEGSVSTLKIQRTQQEDSAVYLCASSFQGDTEAFFGQGTRLTVV.

The chain is built from TRBV28 and TRBJ2-7; 9 bases are shared with TRBD2. V lost 6 bases and J lost 2; bases outside the gene matches: 11. The CDR3 is 16 residues long. CDR1 and CDR2 from the germline V gene are MDHEN and SYDVKM. DNA of the CDR3: TGTGCCAGCAGCCCAAGCGGTAGCGGGAGAGCCTACGAGCAGTACTTC. It translates to CASSPSGSGRAYEQYF.

J is TRBJ2-3 and V is TRBV30, with 9 bases aligning to TRBD2. The length of the CDR3 is 16 residues. V was clipped by 1 base and J by 8 bases; unmatched bases: 13. Germline lookup yields CDR1 GTSNPN and CDR2 SVGIG (reference sequence). CDR3 amino acids: CAWSANPGLAMVTQYF. DNA of the CDR3: TGTGCCTGGAGTGCGAACCCGGGACTAGCCATGGTTACGCAGTATTTT.

The V gene is TRBV19, the J gene TRBJ1-3; tentative D call: TRBD1 (6 bases). The CDR3 is made up of 14 amino acids. Germline assignment: CDR1 LNHDA and CDR2 SQIVND (reference sequence). V was cut by 5 bases and J by 2 bases, with 10 bases left in between. The CDR3 DNA reads as TGTGCCAGTAGTGAGGACAGACCTGGAAACACCATATATTTT. It specifies CASSEDRPGNTIYF.

This rearrangement joins TRBV7-7 to TRBJ2-1; 11 nucleotides line up with TRBD2. The CDR3 has 15 amino acids. Trimming cost V 5 bases and J 4 bases; bases outside gene matches: 4. Germline lookup yields CDR1 SSHAT and CDR2 FNYEAQ (reference sequence). DNA for the CDR3: TGTGCCAGCAGCCGTAGCGGGAGGGGGTACAATGAGCAGTTCTTC. Residues: CASSRSGRGYNEQFF.

This clone was seen a handful of times. The V gene is TRBV7-2, the J gene TRBJ2-1; D unresolved. Trimming cost V 6 bases and J 4 bases, with 10 bases left between them. Per the germline V gene, CDR1 is SGHTA and CDR2 is FQGNSA. The CDR3 has 13 amino acids. CDR3 DNA: TGTGCCAGCAGATCAGTGGGATACAATGAGCAGTTCTTC. Protein sequence: CASRSVGYNEQFF.

J is TRBJ2-2 and V is TRBV19; D not resolved. V was trimmed by 3 bases and J by 9 bases, leaving 8 bases between them. The CDR3 length is 12 residues. Germline assignment: CDR1 LNHDA and CDR2 SQIVND (reference sequence). In DNA form, the CDR3 reads TGTGCCAGTAGTATTCTAGGGAGGGAGCTGTTTTTT. It encodes CASSILGRELFF. The entire variable domain, with the rest obtained from reference TRBV19 and TRBJ2-2, is as follows: DGGITQSPKYLFRKEGQNVTLSCEQNLNHDAMYWYRQDPGQGLRLIYYSQIVNDFQKGDIAEGYSVSREKKESFPLTVTSAQKNPTAFYLCASSILGRELFFGEGSRLTVL.

CDR3 nucleotide sequence: TGTGCCAGCAACCTCGACAGCCATAGCAATCAGCCCCAGCATTTT. Its protein product is CASNLDSHSNQPQHF. The chain has TRBV7-8 and TRBJ1-5; possibly TRBD1 for D (5 bases). Germline V lookup: CDR1 SGHVS, CDR2 FQNEAQ. The CDR3 length is 15 residues. V lost 7 bases and J 0 bases, leaving 13 bases between the germline ends.

The J gene is TRBJ2-2, the V gene TRBV5-1; 11 nucleotides line up with TRBD2. The junction had 18 bases not matched to a gene; V was cut back by 0 bases and J by 8 bases. CDR3 length: 20 residues. CDR1 is SGHRS and CDR2 is YFSETQ in the germline V gene. CDR3 region: CASSLVMSSGRPTAEGELFF. The CDR3, as DNA: TGCGCCAGCAGCTTGGTAATGTCTAGCGGGAGGCCCACGGCAGAAGGGGAGCTGTTTTTT.

The CDR3 region has the DNA TGTGCCAGCAGCTCCCGAAGTGGGACTAGCGTCACAGATACGCAGTATTTT. It specifies CASSSRSGTSVTDTQYF. The rearrangement joins TRBV13 to TRBJ2-3; 10 bases are a match to TRBD2. V shed 4 bases and J 2 bases; nucleotides not matched to a gene: 9. Germline loops: CDR1 PRHDT, CDR2 FYEKMQ (reference sequence). This CDR3 region has 17 residues.

The J gene is TRBJ2-4, the V gene TRBV19, with 9 bases that match TRBD1. CDR1 and CDR2 (germline): LNHDA, SQIVND (reference sequence). V dropped 8 bases and J dropped 4; count of bases not matched to a gene: 18. This CDR3 region has 18 residues. The CDR3 DNA reads as TGTGCCAGTGGGATCAGAGGGACAGGGTTTCCCGTAAAAAACATTCAGTACTTC. It is translated as CASGIRGTGFPVKNIQYF.

The V and J genes are TRBV5-1 and TRBJ2-3; 12 bases are shared with TRBD2. The germline CDR1 and CDR2 sequences are SGHRS and YFSETQ. This CDR3 has 17 residues. Trimming removed 3 bases from V and 5 bases from J; junction bases left unmatched: 10. The CDR3 protein is CASSSIRTSGTRDTQYF. The CDR3 DNA reads TGCGCCAGCAGCTCGATAAGGACTAGCGGGACTAGAGATACGCAGTATTTT.

The rearrangement joins TRBV6-5 to TRBJ1-2, with TRBD1 as a possible D gene (5 bases). The length of the CDR3 is 14 residues. V was shortened by 7 bases and J by 0 bases, with 12 bases between the two germline ends. CDR1 and CDR2 (germline): MNHEY, SVGAGI. The CDR3 DNA reads as TGTGCCAGCAAATTGGGGGAGGCTAACTATGGCTACACCTTC. It encodes CASKLGEANYGYTF.

This clone has only a few counts. V gene TRBV9 combines with J gene TRBJ2-5; 7 nucleotides align to TRBD2. Germline CDR1 SGDLS, CDR2 YYNGEE. The CDR3 runs to 15 residues. V gave up 0 bases and J gave up 1 base; unmatched junction bases: 3. In DNA form, the CDR3 reads TGTGCCAGCAGCGTAGGAGGGACTACCCAAGAGACCCAGTACTTC. Amino acid sequence: CASSVGGTTQETQYF.

This chain links TRBV30 with TRBJ1-1; D may be TRBD1 (5 bases). Trimming removed 3 bases from V and 3 bases from J, with 14 bases in between. The CDR3 contains 14 residues. The germline V gene encodes CDR1 GTSNPN and CDR2 SVGIG (reference sequence). CDR3 amino acids: CAWRTEGRDTEAFF. DNA for the CDR3: TGTGCCTGGAGAACCGAGGGGAGAGACACTGAAGCTTTCTTT. The full variable domain, with the rest looked up from reference TRBV30 and TRBJ1-1, is SQTIHQWPATLVQPVGSPLSLECTVEGTSNPNLYWYRQAAGRGLQLLFYSVGIGQISSEVPQNLSASRPQDRQFILSSKKLLLSDSGFYLCAWRTEGRDTEAFFGQGTRLTVV.